The entry below gives a single T cell receptor beta chain sequence along with its context. Its antigen is still unknown. Qualities for individual bases were not recorded, and no much larger clone is one base off. The data originate from a study of blood T cell repertoires in COVID-19 (dated by TCRdb to 2019 to 2021). Regarding the research as a whole: Samples from collaborators originated in the United States, Italy and Spain and spanned both the acute and convalescent phases of COVID-19. The prospective study material was composed of cDNA or gDNA derived from T cells, B-cell-depleted T cells, or PBMCs. Nearly every sample came with metadata listing a de-identified subject ID, COVID-19 status, age in years and sex. The repertoires were released in a freely available public database intended as a resource for research on the immune response to SARS-CoV-2. Deeply sampled blood TCRbeta repertoires from subjects exposed to, actively infected with, or recovered from COVID-19 were included in the dataset. Where available, HLA class I and class II types were taken from metadata supplied by the sample provider and were not determined by assay-based typing. The samples were drawn from the first 160 participants of the ongoing ImmuneRACE study and from 950 to 1,500 subjects provided by 6 global collaborators.

Paper-wide results and their limitations: The amount of clinical and demographic metadata varied by source and participant and was provided uncurated.

The immunoSEQ Assay, a bias-controlled multiplex PCR, was used to amplify TCRbeta CDR3 regions from genomic DNA. The paper's processing steps were these. The number of nucleated cells in each sample was estimated by amplification of reference gene primers within the assay. To quantify the absolute abundance of each unique TCRbeta CDR3 rearrangement, sequence reads were collapsed and filtered. For each sample, productive Simpson clonality was calculated by taking the square root of Simpson's diversity index across productive rearrangements. In its TCRdb copy, this immuneACCESS table keeps in-frame sequences only and misses some clones. Where compared with another copy, unresolved V genes explain less than half of these, and the others have no known cause. V and J calls and clone size come straight from that table; D and trimming were deduced from the DNA. The sample yields about 370,000 clones; 87% were counted once. Roughly a tenth of the sample is taken by the ten largest.

In Seattle, one collaborating source enrolled patients while the infection was active and tracked those patients longitudinally over the course of disease. Whole blood was collected in K2EDTA tubes by collaborating institutions according to the institutions' own protocols. For TCRbeta analysis, collaborators shipped samples in one of three forms: frozen whole blood, isolated PBMCs, or DNA extracted from either of those sample types. CDR1 and CDR2, per the germline V gene, are MDHEN and SYDVKM. Trimming removed 6 bases from V and 2 bases from J, leaving 17 bases between the germline ends. The CDR3 holds 16 amino acids from the cysteine to the phenylalanine. This entry keeps only the CDR3 DNA: 48 bases, framed from base 1.

The sequence derives from a young woman with COVID-19, enrolled during active disease. Rearrangement joined TRBV28 to TRBJ1-5, and the D gene may be TRBD1, 5 bases matching. Sequenced sample: peripheral blood. The sequenced DNA: TGTGCCAGCAGCCCCCGAGTGGGGGGAGGCAATCAGCCCCAGCATTTT. This gives the protein CASSPRVGGGNQPQHF. With the portions outside the CDR3 filled from the reference TRBV28 and TRBJ1-5 genes, the complete variable region becomes DVKVTQSSRYLVKRTGEKVFLECVQDMDHENMFWYRQDPGLGLRLIYFSYDVKMKEKGDIPEGYSVSREKKERFSLILESASTNQTSMYLCASSPRVGGGNQPQHFGDGTRLSIL.